What follows describes a single TCR beta chain. What it recognizes is unknown. Generated by immunoSEQ multiplex PCR, the TCRdb table keeps only in-frame clones and is missing some. This repertoire shows 950,000 to 1,200,000 clones, around three quarters found once; its top ten account for approximately 0.95%. The data were obtained in a study of shared clonotypes between healthy human individuals. Whole-study findings and limits: Represented genetic and exposure-history diversity was restricted by having few donors.

This CDR3 has 15 residues. V trimming: 3 bases; J trimming: 3 bases; junction bases outside the gene matches: 5. Germline values: CDR1 SGHRS, CDR2 YFSETQ. The sample was memory CD4+ T cells from PBMCs. Subset defined: CD45RA-negative fraction. V is TRBV5-1 and J is TRBJ2-1; TRBD2 matches 8 bases. The clonotype comes from a man aged 18 to 30 in good health. Some clones in this sample may be carry-over from other donors' samples. The CDR3 loop is CASSYIAGSYNEQFF. As DNA, the CDR3 is TGCGCCAGCAGCTACATAGCGGGAAGCTACAATGAGCAGTTCTTC.